Below are 6 T cell receptor beta chains sequenced from a single sample in a study of cytomegalovirus exposure and HLA in healthy donors. The study ran its PCR with 60 Vbeta and 13 Jbeta primers. Here immunoSEQ multiplex PCR was the method, and the copy in TCRdb shows in-frame clones only, minus some. The table records over 150,000 clones, roughly 80% of them present only once. Sequenced sample: PBMCs. These receptors all stem from a young man in good health and CMV-seropositive.

This chain uses TRBV4-1 with TRBJ2-7; D gene unclear. The CDR3 sequence is 14 residues long. Germline V gene data show CDR1 as MGHRA and CDR2 as YSYEKL. V was pared by 5 bases and J by 0 bases, with 11 bases between. The CDR3 protein is CASSSTLISYEQYF. The CDR3 DNA reads as TGCGCCAGCAGCTCGACTCTCATCTCCTACGAGCAGTACTTC.

Details on this clone: One junction end disagrees with the germline gene, perhaps due to a read error. The V call is TRBV7-9, the J call TRBJ1-1; no reliable D call. Germline CDR1 and CDR2: SEHNR and FQNEAQ (reference sequence). The CDR3 totals 12 residues. In DNA form, the CDR3 reads TGTTCCAGCAGCTTATCGAGCCTTGAAGCTTTCTTT. This encodes CSSSLSSLEAFF.

The chain uses TRBV10-2 and TRBJ2-1; no firm D call. Trimming removed 8 bases at V and 5 bases at J, with 7 bases between. Germline CDR1 is WSHSY and CDR2 is SAAADI. The length of the CDR3 is 11 residues. In DNA form, the CDR3 reads TGCGCCAGCGGGCCCCACAATGAGCAGTTCTTC. Protein product: CASGPHNEQFF.

This chain links TRBV7-9 with TRBJ2-5; 8 bases align to TRBD1. Germline V gives CDR1 SEHNR, CDR2 FQNEAQ (reference sequence). The V and J ends lost 8 bases and 12 bases, in that order; junction bases with no gene match: 11. This CDR3 has 12 amino acids. The CDR3 reads CASVGRQGIEYF. DNA of the CDR3: TGTGCCAGCGTCGGACGACAGGGGATTGAGTACTTC.

A word on this clone: The same CDR3 arises from other DNA sequences in this sample as well. This rearrangement joins TRBV28 to TRBJ1-5, with TRBD1 as a possible D gene (6 bases). Germline-derived CDR1 and CDR2 are MDHEN and SYDVKM. The CDR3 is 15 amino acids. Trimming pared 3 bases from V and 4 bases from J, leaving 13 bases between. Written as DNA, the CDR3 is TGTGCCAGCAGTTTTGGCAGGGGTCCTAATCAGCCCCAGCATTTT. This sequence encodes CASSFGRGPNQPQHF.

The rearrangement uses TRBV28 and TRBJ2-1, with TRBD2 matching over 8 bases. This CDR3 has 14 amino acids. CDR1 is MDHEN, CDR2 SYDVKM, per germline. J gave up 8 bases and V 4 bases, and 7 bases lay outside the gene matches. CDR3 sequence: CASSSQREMHEQFF. CDR3 nucleotide sequence: TGTGCCAGCAGTTCCCAGCGGGAGATGCATGAGCAGTTCTTC.